This TCR beta chain is from a study of T cell repertoires in cytomegalovirus infection. Study at large: Recently identified HLA-C-restricted CMV epitopes and well-studied HLA-B-restricted CMV epitopes were used by the study.

Germline-derived CDR1 and CDR2 are MNHEY and SMNVEV (reference sequence). V lost 5 bases and J lost 7; bases outside the gene matches: 7. The length of the CDR3 is 15 residues. Comment on this clonotype: What it binds is unknown.

MiXCR, applied by TCRdb to the reads, yields one record per CDR3 protein. The table lists approximately 310,000 distinct CDR3 sequences, around a quarter of them singletons, with roughly 14% in the top ten. Here the sequenced sample was cultured PBMCs, taken from culture after CMV antigen stimulation. The receptor was derived from a human donor in good health (CMV status not recorded). Some clones in this sample may be carry-over from other donors' samples. The rearrangement links TRBV27 to TRBJ2-1; 11 bases match TRBD2. The CDR3 DNA reads as TGTGCCAGCAGTCCGGGACTAGCGGTATCGAATGAGCAGTTCTTC. It yields the protein CASSPGLAVSNEQFF.